These 13 T cell receptor beta chains were sequenced from one sample in a study of a mutant IDH1 vaccine in newly diagnosed glioma. Time point described: baseline, week 1 (first vaccination visit). Noted treatment: pre-vaccination baseline after standard-of-care therapy. Sequencing was performed with immunoSEQ multiplex PCR; in TCRdb, only in-frame clones are kept and a portion is missing. Here the sample spans approximately 16,000 clones, roughly 96% being singletons. The sample was peripheral blood mononuclear cells (PBMCs), taken from a glioma patient treated with radiotherapy, temozolomide or both. These receptors were taken from a young woman with glioma. Some clones in this sample may be carry-over from other donors' samples.

CDR3 nucleotides: TGTGCCAGCAATGGGAACACTGAAGCTTTCTTT. Translation: CASNGNTEAFF. The chain carries TRBV28 and TRBJ1-1; D not resolved. Trimming left V 7 bases short and J 1 base short, with 4 bases between. This CDR3 has 11 amino acids. Germline CDR1 reads MDHEN; CDR2 reads SYDVKM. Drawing the rest from reference TRBV28 and TRBJ1-1, the complete variable domain is DVKVTQSSRYLVKRTGEKVFLECVQDMDHENMFWYRQDPGLGLRLIYFSYDVKMKEKGDIPEGYSVSREKKERFSLILESASTNQTSMYLCASNGNTEAFFGQGTRLTVV.

The CDR3 nucleotides are TGTGCCTGGACGAAGGGGGTTGCTAATGAAAAACTGTTTTTT. Translated, it gives CAWTKGVANEKLFF. The V and J genes are TRBV30 and TRBJ1-4, with D perhaps TRBD1 (6 bases). The V end was cut by 4 bases, the J end by 3 bases, with 12 bases between. The CDR3 has 14 amino acids. From germline, CDR1 is GTSNPN and CDR2 SVGIG (reference sequence).

This sequence joins TRBV28 and TRBJ2-7; TRBD2 is a possible D gene (6 bases). V lost 6 bases and J 3 bases, leaving 12 bases between the germline ends. Per germline, CDR1 MDHEN and CDR2 SYDVKM. The CDR3 is made up of 13 amino acids. The CDR3 sequence is CASSPAGGYEQYF. The DNA of the CDR3 is TGTGCCAGCAGCCCAGCCGGGGGCTACGAGCAGTACTTC.

V usage is TRBV2 and J usage is TRBJ2-6; 8 bases align to TRBD1. This CDR3 is 16 amino acids long. V gave up 4 bases and J gave up 2 bases; unmatched junction bases: 4. From germline, CDR1 is SNHLY and CDR2 FYNNEI. The CDR3 region has the DNA TGTGCCAGCAGTGGGACAGGGCTGGCTGGGGCCAACGTCCTGACTTTC. It codes for CASSGTGLAGANVLTF.

The CDR3 spells CASTLAGSNQPQHF. The CDR3 bases are TGTGCCAGTACTTTGGCAGGGAGCAATCAGCCCCAGCATTTT. The V gene is TRBV19, the J gene TRBJ1-5; TRBD1 might be the D (5 bases). Germline V lookup: CDR1 LNHDA, CDR2 SQIVND (reference sequence). Trimming took 7 bases from V and 1 from J, leaving 11 bases between them. The CDR3 extends over 14 amino acids.

This clone was found once. V is TRBV19 and J is TRBJ1-1; D possibly corresponds to TRBD1 (6 bases). The CDR3 has 14 amino acids. The germline V and J ends were trimmed by 7 bases and 4 bases, with 16 bases remaining between them. Germline values: CDR1 LNHDA, CDR2 SQIVND (reference sequence). CDR3: CASTLTGYGTEAFF. The CDR3 DNA is TGTGCCAGTACTCTAACAGGGTATGGCACTGAAGCTTTCTTT.

The V call is TRBV5-6, the J call TRBJ1-4; TRBD1 might be the D (6 bases). This CDR3 contains 16 residues. From germline, CDR1 is SGHDT and CDR2 YYEEEE. The germline V and J ends were trimmed by 3 bases and 0 bases, with 12 bases remaining between them. The chain's CDR3 is CASSWFTGPTNEKLFF. The DNA of the CDR3 is TGTGCCAGCAGCTGGTTTACAGGGCCAACTAATGAAAAACTGTTTTTT. The full variable domain, rest sourced from reference TRBV5-6 and TRBJ1-4, is DAGVTQSPTHLIKTRGQQVTLRCSPKSGHDTVSWYQQALGQGPQFIFQYYEEEERQRGNFPDRFSGHQFPNYSSELNVNALLLGDSALYLCASSWFTGPTNEKLFFGSGTQLSVL.

The chain combines TRBV5-4 with TRBJ1-1, with TRBD1 as a possible D gene (5 bases). The CDR3 is 13 residues long. CDR1 and CDR2 (germline): SGHNT, YYREEE (reference sequence). Between the trimmed V and J ends, which lost 0 bases and 7 bases, there was a span of 10 bases. CDR3 nucleotide sequence: TGTGCCAGCAGCTTGGAGGGGTTCCGTGAAGCTTTCTTT. Translating gives CASSLEGFREAFF.

Here the CDR3 reads CASSSQGTTYEQYF. Written as DNA, the CDR3 is TGTGCCAGCAGTTCCCAGGGGACCACCTACGAGCAGTACTTC. This chain connects TRBV28 to TRBJ2-7, with D maybe TRBD1 (6 bases). The CDR3 is made up of 14 amino acids. Per the germline V gene, CDR1 is MDHEN and CDR2 is SYDVKM. The V gene lost 4 bases and the J gene lost 2 bases, with 12 bases spanning the gap.

The chain combines TRBV7-9 with TRBJ2-7, with a weak D call TRBD1 (5 bases). CDR1 is SEHNR, CDR2 FQNEAQ, per germline (reference sequence). V was pared by 3 bases and J by 3 bases, with 6 bases between. The CDR3 has 12 amino acids. CDR3 sequence (DNA): TGTGCCAGCAGCTTTGACAGCTACGAGCAGTACTTC. It specifies CASSFDSYEQYF. Full variable domain (remainder filled in from reference TRBV7-9 and TRBJ2-7): DTGVSQNPRHKITKRGQNVTFRCDPISEHNRLYWYRQTLGQGPEFLTYFQNEAQLEKSRLLSDRFSAERPKGSFSTLEIQRTEQGDSAMYLCASSFDSYEQYFGPGTRLTVT.

The chain combines TRBV15 with TRBJ2-7, with TRBD2 as a possible D gene (6 bases). With 5 bases removed from V and 0 bases from J, the gap between germline ends came to 14 bases. The CDR3 runs 15 residues. Germline loops: CDR1 LNHNV, CDR2 YYDKDF (reference sequence). The CDR3: CATSPRLESSYEQYF. The CDR3 DNA sequence: TGTGCCACCAGCCCCCGACTAGAGAGCTCCTACGAGCAGTACTTC.

The chain combines TRBV29-1 with TRBJ2-2, with TRBD1 matching over 9 bases. Germline V lookup: CDR1 SQVTM, CDR2 ANQGSEA. With 7 bases clipped from V and 7 bases from J, the junction kept 7 bases outside the gene matches. This CDR3 region has 13 residues. The CDR3 loop reads CSAMTGGSGELFF. The CDR3 DNA reads as TGCAGCGCCATGACAGGGGGTAGCGGGGAGCTGTTTTTT.

V is TRBV7-2 and J is TRBJ2-7, with 9 nucleotides matching TRBD1. CDR3 length equals 15 residues. Germline assignment: CDR1 SGHTA and CDR2 FQGNSA. The V and J ends lost 5 bases and 4 bases, in that order; junction bases with no gene match: 9. CDR3 protein: CASSGAGTGSYEQYF. CDR3 sequence (DNA): TGTGCCAGCAGCGGAGCCGGGACAGGGTCGTACGAGCAGTACTTC.